The 30 T cell receptor beta chains listed next were all sequenced from one sample in a study of blood T cell repertoires in COVID-19. Data came from immunoSEQ multiplex PCR; TCRdb stores just in-frame clones and leaves some out. In the table there are 390,000 or so clones, nearly 90% of which are singletons. The specimen was peripheral blood. The receptors derive from a man younger than 30 with active or convalescent COVID-19.

The rearrangement joins TRBV3-1 (or the pseudogene TRBV3-2) to TRBJ1-3; 7 bases line up with TRBD1. CDR1 is LGHDT and CDR2 is YNNKEL in the germline V gene (reference sequence). The V gene end was trimmed by 7 bases and the J gene end by 0 bases; junction bases not matched to a gene: 12. The CDR3 runs 17 residues. CDR3: CASTALSRGLSGNTIYF. CDR3 DNA sequence: TGTGCCAGCACTGCTCTATCTAGGGGGCTCTCTGGAAACACCATATATTTT.

This clone was counted between two and nine times. The genes are TRBV4-2 and TRBJ1-2, with 9 nucleotides matching TRBD1. Looked up from germline, CDR1 is LGHNA and CDR2 is YNFKEQ. The V gene end was trimmed by 3 bases and the J gene end by 7 bases; junction bases not matched to a gene: 12. The CDR3 runs 16 residues. The chain's CDR3 is CASSQGPGQGLSGYTF. DNA of the CDR3: TGTGCCAGCAGCCAGGGTCCGGGACAGGGATTAAGTGGCTACACCTTC.

The chain joins TRBV7-2 to TRBJ2-3; the match to TRBD2 covers 7 bases. CDR1 and CDR2 from the germline V gene are SGHTA and FQGNSA. V was pared by 4 bases and J by 3 bases, with 4 bases of the junction left unmatched. The CDR3 runs 14 residues. The CDR3 nucleotides are TGTGCCAGCAGCTCGGGGGGTAGGACAGATACGCAGTATTTT. Encoded protein: CASSSGGRTDTQYF.

The chain couples TRBV7-9 to TRBJ2-1; TRBD2 aligns across 7 bases. This CDR3 spans 14 amino acids. The V gene's germline CDR1 is SEHNR and CDR2 FQNEAQ (reference sequence). The V gene end was trimmed by 4 bases and the J gene end by 5 bases; junction bases not matched to a gene: 5. CDR3 sequence reads: CASSWGLPNNEQFF. In nucleotides, the CDR3 is TGTGCCAGCAGCTGGGGACTACCCAACAATGAGCAGTTCTTC.

The chain uses TRBV7-9 and TRBJ2-1, with TRBD2 matching over 7 bases. V lost 5 bases, J lost 8 bases, and 9 bases stayed unmatched. This CDR3 region has 14 residues. Germline assignment: CDR1 SEHNR and CDR2 FQNEAQ (reference sequence). CDR3 sequence (DNA): TGTGCCAGCAGCCAACTGGGGGGGAGGGATGAGCAGTTCTTC. Its protein is CASSQLGGRDEQFF.

The chain links TRBV2 to TRBJ1-5; 7 bases agree with TRBD1. The CDR3 spans 15 residues. Germline-derived CDR1 and CDR2 are SNHLY and FYNNEI. Unmatched junction bases numbered 5, after V lost 4 bases and J lost 2 bases. The CDR3 region is CASSVNRGGNQPQHF. Here the CDR3 DNA reads TGTGCCAGCAGTGTAAACAGGGGCGGCAATCAGCCCCAGCATTTT.

CDR3 protein: CASSLVFSGSAGEQFF. CDR3 bases: TGCGCCAGCAGCTTGGTTTTTAGCGGCTCTGCTGGTGAGCAGTTCTTC. V gene TRBV5-1 combines with J gene TRBJ2-1; D possibly corresponds to TRBD2 (6 bases). CDR3 length: 16 amino acids. V was clipped by 0 bases and J by 9 bases, with 19 bases between them. Germline CDR1 is SGHRS and CDR2 is YFSETQ. Supplemented by reference TRBV5-1 and TRBJ2-1, the full variable domain reads KAGVTQTPRYLIKTRGQQVTLSCSPISGHRSVSWYQQTPGQGLQFLFEYFSETQRNKGNFPGRFSGRQFSNSRSEMNVSTLELGDSALYLCASSLVFSGSAGEQFFGPGTRLTVL.

The chain couples TRBV6-2 or TRBV6-3 to TRBJ1-3, with TRBD1 as a possible D gene (6 bases). The CDR3 has 15 residues. Trimming left V 5 bases short and J 2 bases short, with 13 bases between. The germline CDR1 and CDR2 sequences are MNHEY and SVGEGT. The CDR3 region has the DNA TGTGCCAGCAGTCACGATGGACAGACTGGAAACACCATATATTTT. Its translation is CASSHDGQTGNTIYF.

The chain is built from TRBV12-3 or TRBV12-4 and TRBJ2-7, with no clear D. This CDR3 spans 13 amino acids. The V end lost 4 bases, the J end lost 2 bases, and 9 bases lay between the germline ends. Here the CDR3 reads CASSSRTPYEQYF. CDR3 nucleotides: TGTGCCAGCAGTTCGCGCACCCCCTACGAGCAGTACTTC.

In DNA, the CDR3 is TGTGCCAGCAGCTCCTCGGGCGGGGCTGAAGCTTTCTTT. It encodes CASSSSGGAEAFF. The chain employs TRBV6-6 and TRBJ1-1; no definite D call. The CDR3 has 13 residues. The V and J ends lost 6 bases and 6 bases respectively, with 14 bases between them. CDR1 MNHNY and CDR2 SVGAGI come from the germline V gene (reference sequence).

This clone was picked up one time. Mismatch with germline at one junction end may stem from a read error. J is TRBJ2-3 and V is TRBV7-7; 7 nucleotides line up with TRBD2. There are 15 residues in the CDR3. Germline V gene data show CDR1 as SSHAT and CDR2 as FNYEAQ (reference sequence). CDR3 sequence (DNA): TGTGCTAGCAGCTTCAGCGGGAAAAGCACAGATACGCAGTATTTT. Translated: CASSFSGKSTDTQYF.

The chain links TRBV4-3 to TRBJ2-6; D remains unclear. V was trimmed by 0 bases and J by 4 bases, leaving 7 bases between them. CDR1 and CDR2 from the germline V gene are LGHNA and YSLEER. The CDR3 covers 15 residues. The CDR3 DNA reads as TGCGCCAGCAGCCAAGATACTTGGGGGGCCAACGTCCTGACTTTC. Amino acid sequence: CASSQDTWGANVLTF.

The genes are TRBV19 and TRBJ1-6; 7 bases align to TRBD1. Looked up from germline, CDR1 is LNHDA and CDR2 is SQIVND (reference sequence). The CDR3 has 17 residues. V shed 4 bases and J 10 bases; nucleotides not matched to a gene: 16. CDR3 in amino acids: CASSTSTISTGNSPLHF. The CDR3 bases are TGTGCCAGTAGTACTAGCACCATATCGACAGGGAACTCACCCCTCCACTTT. The whole variable domain, remainder taken from reference TRBV19 and TRBJ1-6, is DGGITQSPKYLFRKEGQNVTLSCEQNLNHDAMYWYRQDPGQGLRLIYYSQIVNDFQKGDIAEGYSVSREKKESFPLTVTSAQKNPTAFYLCASSTSTISTGNSPLHFGNGTRLTVT.

The chain has TRBV4-3 and TRBJ2-7; 8 bases are a match to TRBD1. J was trimmed by 10 bases and V by 0 bases; bases with no gene match: 17. There are 17 residues in the CDR3. In germline, CDR1 is LGHNA, CDR2 YSLEER. CDR3 sequence reads: CASSQDVGGTGQRDQYF. In DNA form, the CDR3 reads TGCGCCAGCAGCCAAGATGTAGGCGGGACAGGACAGAGGGATCAGTACTTC.

The gene calls are TRBV27 and TRBJ2-7; D uncertain. V was shortened by 5 bases and J by 0 bases, with 8 bases between the two germline ends. Germline values: CDR1 MNHEY, CDR2 SMNVEV (reference sequence). The CDR3 contains 13 residues. The DNA for the CDR3 is TGTGCCAGCAGTCCCGAGAGCTCCTACGAGCAGTACTTC. As protein: CASSPESSYEQYF.

The genes are TRBV24-1 and TRBJ2-1; TRBD2 aligns across 8 bases. V was clipped by 4 bases and J by 6 bases; unmatched bases: 10. The CDR3 has 16 residues. Germline assignment: CDR1 KGHDR and CDR2 SFDVKD. This CDR3 is CATSEERGPIINEQFF. CDR3 nucleotide sequence: TGTGCCACCAGTGAGGAGCGGGGGCCTATAATCAATGAGCAGTTCTTC.

In nucleotides, the CDR3 is TGTGCCAGAAGGGGGACAGGGACCCTCATTTATGGCTACACCTTC. Translated: CARRGTGTLIYGYTF. V gene TRBV5-3 combines with J gene TRBJ1-2, with 9 bases that match TRBD1. TRBV5-3 is assigned to the ORF class and has an uncertain function. V lost 5 bases, J lost 5 bases, and 10 bases stayed unmatched. The CDR3 totals 15 residues.

This chain links TRBV6-2 or TRBV6-3 with TRBJ1-6; no reliable D call. Germline V gene lookup returns CDR1 MNHEY and CDR2 SVGEGT. This CDR3 contains 15 residues. With 5 bases removed from V and 10 bases from J, the gap between germline ends came to 18 bases. The CDR3 DNA sequence: TGTGCCAGCAGTGAGCTTCGGGATATAAGGTCACCCCTCCACTTT. This translates into CASSELRDIRSPLHF.

This chain joins TRBV10-3 and TRBJ2-1; possible D gene TRBD2, 6 bases. Germline CDR1 reads ENHRY; CDR2 reads SYGVKD. There are 12 residues in the CDR3. Trimming left V 4 bases short and J 10 bases short, with 11 bases between. CDR3: CAISVTGDEQFF. The CDR3 coding sequence is TGTGCCATCAGTGTGACGGGGGACGAGCAGTTCTTC.

This chain uses TRBV4-2 with TRBJ1-1; 7 bases are shared with TRBD1. The CDR3 covers 14 residues. The junction had 7 bases not matched to a gene; V was cut back by 4 bases and J by 5 bases. Germline loops: CDR1 LGHNA, CDR2 YNFKEQ. CDR3 amino acids: CASSRETRGTEAFF. The CDR3 bases are TGTGCCAGCAGCCGAGAGACCAGGGGGACTGAAGCTTTCTTT.

The chain recombines TRBV27 with TRBJ1-3; 8 bases line up with TRBD1. V trimming: 5 bases; J trimming: 4 bases; junction bases outside the gene matches: 4. The V gene's germline CDR1 is MNHEY and CDR2 SMNVEV (reference sequence). The CDR3 covers 14 residues. The CDR3, as DNA: TGTGCCAGCAGTGCCAGGACAGGGGGAAACACCATATATTTT. The encoded protein is CASSARTGGNTIYF.

The rearrangement joins TRBV28 to TRBJ1-6; D is unresolved. The germline CDR1 and CDR2 sequences are MDHEN and SYDVKM. The CDR3 has 15 amino acids. V was trimmed by 5 bases and J by 7 bases, leaving 15 bases between them. CDR3 in DNA: TGTGCCAGCAGTCCCCCCCGGGGATCGAATTCACCCCTCCACTTT. Its protein is CASSPPRGSNSPLHF.

This clone was seen once. The chain combines TRBV6-6 with TRBJ1-2; perhaps TRBD1 as D (5 bases). The germline CDR1 and CDR2 sequences are MNHNY and SVGAGI (reference sequence). Between the trimmed V and J ends, which lost 6 bases and 2 bases, there was a span of 16 bases. The length of the CDR3 is 15 residues. The CDR3: CASRISGGGNYGYTF. CDR3 in DNA: TGTGCCAGCAGGATTAGTGGGGGGGGAAACTATGGCTACACCTTC.

This clone was detected only a few times. The chain couples TRBV4-3 to TRBJ1-6; 8 positions match TRBD1. The CDR3 totals 19 residues. Germline CDR1 is LGHNA and CDR2 is YSLEER. Losses at the gene ends were 5 bases for V and 6 bases for J; bases not matched to a gene: 18. Here the CDR3 reads CASSLVLNLRQGSNSPLHF. The CDR3 DNA reads TGCGCCAGCAGCTTGGTCCTAAACCTAAGACAGGGGAGTAATTCACCCCTCCACTTT.

This chain uses TRBV5-1 with TRBJ2-3, with a tentative D call TRBD2 (5 bases). This CDR3 comprises 14 residues. The V and J ends lost 3 bases and 6 bases respectively, with 14 bases between them. Germline V gives CDR1 SGHRS, CDR2 YFSETQ. The DNA for the CDR3 is TGCGCCAGCAGCTACCACGTGAGGGATGATACGCAGTATTTT. Translated: CASSYHVRDDTQYF.

This clone is a singleton in its sample. The genes are TRBV9 and TRBJ2-3; a weak D match, TRBD2 (5 bases). V was trimmed by 5 bases and J by 5 bases, leaving 9 bases between them. The CDR3 has 12 residues. CDR1 is SGDLS, CDR2 YYNGEE, per germline. The CDR3 DNA reads as TGTGCCAGCAGGGGCGGAGGAGATACGCAGTATTTT. Protein: CASRGGGDTQYF.

The genes are TRBV27 and TRBJ2-5, with D tentatively TRBD2 (6 bases). The V gene's germline CDR1 is MNHEY and CDR2 SMNVEV (reference sequence). The CDR3 covers 14 residues. V lost 0 bases and J lost 6, with 11 bases in between. The CDR3 is CASSLSLALKTQYF. The DNA of the CDR3 is TGTGCCAGCAGTTTATCCCTAGCGTTGAAGACCCAGTACTTC.

This clone was recorded once. The chain uses TRBV28 and TRBJ2-1; TRBD2 matches at 8 bases. From germline, CDR1 is MDHEN and CDR2 SYDVKM. CDR3 size: 16 residues. After removal of 5 bases from V and 1 base from J, the junction contained 7 bases not matched to a gene. The chain's CDR3 is CASSPPASGSYNEQFF. The CDR3 nucleotides read TGTGCCAGCAGTCCCCCGGCTAGCGGGTCCTACAATGAGCAGTTCTTC.

The V call is TRBV5-1, the J call TRBJ1-1; D is unresolved. CDR3 length: 14 residues. Germline V gene data show CDR1 as SGHRS and CDR2 as YFSETQ. The V end was cut by 0 bases, the J end by 5 bases, with 11 bases between. The chain's CDR3 is CASSLGQASTEAFF. CDR3 nucleotides: TGCGCCAGCAGCTTGGGGCAGGCGTCGACTGAAGCTTTCTTT.

The chain uses TRBV6-2 or TRBV6-3 and TRBJ2-4, with 8 bases identical to TRBD1. Unmatched junction bases numbered 2, after V lost 6 bases and J lost 7 bases. The CDR3 consists of 12 residues. Germline CDR1 reads MNHEY; CDR2 reads SVGEGT. Here the CDR3 DNA reads TGTGCCAGCAGCCACAGGGGGAACATTCAGTACTTC. Translating gives CASSHRGNIQYF.